The following is a T cell receptor (beta chain) sequence with its context. Its specificity is unknown. This sample was included in a study of cytomegalovirus exposure and HLA in healthy donors. Broader study findings: Among CMV-associated TCR beta chains, most appeared HLA-restricted in a later analysis. Sequence variants that were highly shared formed a cluster that was likely a sequencing artifact. A later analysis found common viral pathogens apparently linked to several of the most significant clusters.

This CDR3 comprises 19 residues. CDR1 and CDR2 (germline): SGHTA, FQGNSA. V was pared by 5 bases and J by 8 bases, with 19 bases of the junction left unmatched. Use of 60 Vbeta and 13 Jbeta primers characterized the PCR. Sequenced by immunoSEQ multiplex PCR; TCRdb stores in-frame clones only, minus some. Among 130,000 to 150,000 clones listed, 65% to 85% were seen once. The TCR comes from a man younger than 35 in good health and CMV-seronegative. The sequenced material came from PBMCs. The V and J genes are TRBV7-2 and TRBJ1-6; 9 nucleotides align to TRBD1. CDR3 sequence reads: CASSNSTSGQGLDYSPLHF. The CDR3 nucleotides read TGTGCCAGCAGCAACTCTACTTCGGGACAGGGACTCGACTATTCACCCCTCCACTTT. Full variable domain (rest looked up from reference TRBV7-2 and TRBJ1-6): GAGVSQSPSNKVTEKGKDVELRCDPISGHTALYWYRQSLGQGLEFLIYFQGNSAPDKSGLPSDRFSAERTGGSVSTLTIQRTQQEDSAVYLCASSNSTSGQGLDYSPLHFGNGTRLTVT.